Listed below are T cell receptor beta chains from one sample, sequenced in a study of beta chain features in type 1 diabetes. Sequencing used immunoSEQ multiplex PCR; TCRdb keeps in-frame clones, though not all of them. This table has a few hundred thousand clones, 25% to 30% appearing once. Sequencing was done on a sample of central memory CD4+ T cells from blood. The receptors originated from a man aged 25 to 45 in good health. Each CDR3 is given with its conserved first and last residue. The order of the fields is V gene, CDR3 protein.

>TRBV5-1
CASSLVATDTQYF
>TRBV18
CASSPLQSNYGYTF
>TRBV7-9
CASSLEQVDSPLHF
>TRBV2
CASSMQGGDGYTF
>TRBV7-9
CASSFLLSGGRETQYF
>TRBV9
CASSVNEGVYGYTF
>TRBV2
CASREQGYSNQPQHF
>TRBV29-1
CSVESSRGTQYF
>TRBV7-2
CASSPTVSGANVLTF
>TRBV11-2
CASTPGNTDTQYF
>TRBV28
CASSFASYEQYF
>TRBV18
CASSPRGLRETQYF
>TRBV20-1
CSALAHNEQFF
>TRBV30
CAWSAPLGAGNTEAFF
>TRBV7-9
CASSYAGTETYEQYF
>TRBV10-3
CAISETDATNEKLFF
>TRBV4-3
CASSQGLAGGRNEQYF
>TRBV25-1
CASSDLTSGGAQETQYF
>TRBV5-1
CASSLSQDYEQYF
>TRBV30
CAWRHARQGPGANVLTF
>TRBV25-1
CASSHYTGVKNIQYF
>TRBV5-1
CASSLADSRQETQYF
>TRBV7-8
CASSPGTGRSNTGELFF
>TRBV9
CASSAELRSGANVLTF
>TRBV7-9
CASSFDRGSYNEQFF
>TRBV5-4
CASSFKGAKNIQYF
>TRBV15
CATAGRSRHEQYF
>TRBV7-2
CASGGRLVGTQYF
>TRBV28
CASSPPRLAFAGELFF
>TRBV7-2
CASSSPGAPQETQYF
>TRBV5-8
CASSLTGGSTEAFF
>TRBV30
CAWSLGLSDTQYF
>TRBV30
CAWRVPGGTDTQYF
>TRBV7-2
CASREGDNTQYF
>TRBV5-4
CASSPTSAWGQETQYF
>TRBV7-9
CASSWDGETQYF
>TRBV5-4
CASSQGQDYYEQYF
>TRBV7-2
CASSPRRGSGYTF
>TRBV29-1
CSVSLGGAQQETQYF
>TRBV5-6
CASSLVGSGRAETQYF
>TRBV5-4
CASSRTSAYNEQFF
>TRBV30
CAWSSNRGYGYTF
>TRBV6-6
CASSQQQGSYYGYTF
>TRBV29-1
CSVATPWDEQFF
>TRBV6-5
CASYGPSGEAFF
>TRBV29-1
CSVDAGGRGDEQFF
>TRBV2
CARSDWGNTGELFF
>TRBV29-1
CSVEDHGAQYF
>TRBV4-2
CASSHAMAVDEQFF
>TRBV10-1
CASSESGGAASYEQYF
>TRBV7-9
CASSLEALSGETQYF
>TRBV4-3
CASSQEPGLAGVDEQFF
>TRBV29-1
CSVLPGGQRNTEAFF
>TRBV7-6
CASSLNSGQETQYF
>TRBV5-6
CASSFQETQYF
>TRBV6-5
CASSYSWPSSYEQYF
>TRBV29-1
CSVRQAMDVTAFF